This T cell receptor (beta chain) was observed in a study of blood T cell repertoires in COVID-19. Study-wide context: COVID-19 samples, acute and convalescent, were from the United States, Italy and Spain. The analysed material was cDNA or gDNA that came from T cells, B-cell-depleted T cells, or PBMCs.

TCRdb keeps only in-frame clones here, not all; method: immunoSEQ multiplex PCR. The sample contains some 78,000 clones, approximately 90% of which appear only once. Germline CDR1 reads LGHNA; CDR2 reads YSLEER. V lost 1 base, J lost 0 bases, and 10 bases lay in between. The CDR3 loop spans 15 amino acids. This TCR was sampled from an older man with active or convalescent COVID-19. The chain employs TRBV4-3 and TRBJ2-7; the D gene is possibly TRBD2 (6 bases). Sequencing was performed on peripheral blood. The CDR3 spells CASSQARGLSYEQYF. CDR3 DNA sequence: TGCGCCAGCAGCCAAGCAAGGGGACTCTCCTACGAGCAGTACTTC.